These 30 T cell receptor beta chains were all obtained from the same sample, sequenced in a study of blood T cell repertoires in COVID-19. The repertoire was sequenced with immunoSEQ multiplex PCR; TCRdb's copy has only in-frame clones and lacks some. The data show 150,000 or so clones, more than 80% seen once. Source material: peripheral blood. The source is a man in his forties or fifties with acute or convalescent COVID-19.

In its sample, this clone was seen once. The genes are TRBV30 and TRBJ1-2; D perhaps matches TRBD1 (5 bases). Trimming removed 8 bases from V and 3 bases from J, with 13 bases in between. Germline lookup yields CDR1 GTSNPN and CDR2 SVGIG (reference sequence). This CDR3 spans 12 amino acids. The CDR3 bases are TGTGCCCAGGCAGGGCTCTACTATGGCTACACCTTC. Its translation: CAQAGLYYGYTF.

This rearrangement joins TRBV19 to TRBJ1-6; perhaps TRBD1 as D (6 bases). Germline CDR1 reads LNHDA; CDR2 reads SQIVND (reference sequence). V gave up 3 bases and J gave up 0 bases, with 12 bases separating them. The CDR3 totals 17 residues. Written as DNA, the CDR3 is TGTGCCAGTAGTATTAGGGGGAAAAGCTCCTATAATTCACCCCTCCACTTT. It is translated as CASSIRGKSSYNSPLHF.

The chain links TRBV11-2 to TRBJ1-4; 9 bases map to TRBD1. In germline, CDR1 is SGHAT, CDR2 FQNNGV. Trimming removed 5 bases from V and 5 bases from J; junction bases left unmatched: 6. The length of the CDR3 is 15 residues. The CDR3 reads CASSAPGQGNEKLFF. The CDR3 nucleotides read TGTGCCAGCAGCGCCCCGGGACAGGGCAATGAAAAACTGTTTTTT.

The chain links TRBV7-9 to TRBJ1-2; 10 positions match TRBD1. V dropped 3 bases and J dropped 8; count of bases not matched to a gene: 9. This CDR3 region has 15 residues. CDR1 is SEHNR, CDR2 FQNEAQ, per germline (reference sequence). CDR3 bases: TGTGCCAGCAGCTTTTCGACGACAGGGGGCTTGGGCTACACCTTC. Protein sequence: CASSFSTTGGLGYTF.

There are a few counts of this clone. The V call is TRBV29-1, the J call TRBJ2-7; the D gene is possibly TRBD1 (6 bases). CDR3 length: 12 residues. V was cut by 4 bases and J by 5 bases, with 12 bases left in between. CDR1 is SQVTM and CDR2 is ANQGSEA in the germline V gene. The CDR3 DNA reads TGCAGCGTTGTTAGGGGGATCCACGAGCAGTACGTC. Its translation is CSVVRGIHEQYV.

This rearrangement joins TRBV4-3 to TRBJ1-2; TRBD1 is a possible D gene (5 bases). The length of the CDR3 is 16 residues. Trimming left V 3 bases short and J 7 bases short, with 21 bases between. Looked up from germline, CDR1 is LGHNA and CDR2 is YSLEER. In DNA form, the CDR3 reads TGCGCCAGCAGCCACCTAGGGGCAGCAGGGCCGGTTGGCTACACCTTC. This codes for CASSHLGAAGPVGYTF.

V is TRBV2 and J is TRBJ2-7; D remains ambiguous. Germline V gene lookup returns CDR1 SNHLY and CDR2 FYNNEI. The germline V and J ends were trimmed by 6 bases and 0 bases, with 9 bases remaining between them. The CDR3 consists of 13 residues. CDR3 region: CASSHPTSYEQYV. The DNA for the CDR3 is TGTGCCAGCAGCCACCCTACCTCCTACGAGCAGTACGTC.

The sample holds one count of this clone. This sequence joins TRBV28 and TRBJ1-5; 8 bases align to TRBD1. The CDR3 has 14 residues. Germline V CDR1 and CDR2: MDHEN, SYDVKM. V gave up 5 bases and J gave up 6 bases; unmatched junction bases: 6. CDR3 sequence: CASSPTGGGQPQHF. For the CDR3, the DNA is TGTGCCAGCAGTCCCACAGGGGGAGGTCAGCCCCAGCATTTT.

The rearrangement uses TRBV18 and TRBJ2-7; D remains unclear. V lost 2 bases and J 0 bases, leaving 11 bases between the germline ends. This CDR3 contains 15 residues. Germline-derived CDR1 and CDR2 are KGHSH and LQKENI. For the CDR3, the DNA is TGTGCCAGCTCACCAAGGTCCCGGAGCTCCTACGAGCAGTACTTC. The encoded protein is CASSPRSRSSYEQYF.

V and J are TRBV4-3 and TRBJ1-2; D may be TRBD1 (6 bases). Trimming stripped 0 bases from V and 8 bases from J, with 13 bases between. Germline CDR1 and CDR2: LGHNA and YSLEER. The CDR3 length is 14 residues. Written as DNA, the CDR3 is TGCGCCAGCAGCCAAGATACAGGGTCAGGCGGCTACACCTTC. Encoded protein: CASSQDTGSGGYTF.

This chain uses TRBV27 with TRBJ1-2; the match to TRBD1 covers 7 bases. Trimming at V came to 3 bases and at J to 5 bases, leaving 3 bases not matched to a gene. From germline, CDR1 is MNHEY and CDR2 SMNVEV (reference sequence). CDR3 length: 13 residues. This chain's CDR3 is CASSLGQTYGYTF. In DNA form, the CDR3 reads TGTGCCAGCAGTTTGGGACAGACATATGGCTACACCTTC.

This chain uses TRBV5-1 with TRBJ1-1, with TRBD1 identical over 9 bases. The J segment lost 7 bases and the V segment lost 5 bases, leaving 9 bases of the junction unmatched. This CDR3 has 14 residues. Germline values: CDR1 SGHRS, CDR2 YFSETQ. CDR3 loop: CASRPDRGFVEAFF. CDR3 nucleotide sequence: TGCGCCAGCAGGCCGGACAGGGGTTTTGTTGAAGCTTTCTTT.

The chain is built from TRBV18 and TRBJ1-5; D call uncertain. Trimming stripped 3 bases from V and 7 bases from J, with 16 bases between. CDR1 is KGHSH and CDR2 is LQKENI in the germline V gene. There are 15 residues in the CDR3. CDR3 sequence (DNA): TGTGCCAGCTCACCGATGGGCCACGCTGGGCAGCCCCAGCATTTT. Translating it yields CASSPMGHAGQPQHF.

This clone was observed a single time. The rearrangement links TRBV9 to TRBJ2-1, with 8 bases aligning to TRBD2. The V segment lost 2 bases and the J segment 8 bases; nucleotides outside the gene matches: 9. Germline values: CDR1 SGDLS, CDR2 YYNGEE. The CDR3 has 15 amino acids. CDR3 DNA sequence: TGTGCCAGCAGCGTCAGTATTCGGGGGGGCCATGAGCAGTTCTTC. Protein sequence: CASSVSIRGGHEQFF.

Only one count was recorded for this clone. The CDR3 loop is CASSYDRVYGYTF. The CDR3 DNA follows: TGTGCCAGCAGTTACGACAGGGTTTATGGCTACACCTTC. V gene TRBV6-5 combines with J gene TRBJ1-2; 7 bases match TRBD1. With 2 bases clipped from V and 5 bases from J, the junction kept 2 bases outside the gene matches. Germline CDR1 is MNHEY and CDR2 is SVGAGI. CDR3 length: 13 residues.

The CDR3 spells CASSDIQGAGEKLFF. Written as DNA, the CDR3 is TGTGCCAGCAGCGACATCCAGGGGGCGGGTGAAAAACTGTTTTTT. The J gene is TRBJ1-4, the V gene TRBV27; 8 bases agree with TRBD1. The V gene's germline CDR1 is MNHEY and CDR2 SMNVEV (reference sequence). There are 15 residues in the CDR3. The V gene end was trimmed by 6 bases and the J gene end by 7 bases; junction bases not matched to a gene: 10.

The V gene is TRBV10-3, the J gene TRBJ1-2; D is possibly TRBD1 (5 bases). V dropped 4 bases and J dropped 4 bases, with 13 bases sitting between them. The CDR3 is 14 residues long. Germline lookup yields CDR1 ENHRY and CDR2 SYGVKD. The CDR3 region is CAISGGDSPYGYTF. As DNA, the CDR3 is TGTGCCATCAGTGGGGGGGATAGTCCCTATGGCTACACCTTC.

This rearrangement joins TRBV2 to TRBJ1-5; D is ambiguous. Trimming cost V 3 bases and J 3 bases, with 12 bases left between them. Germline CDR1 and CDR2: SNHLY and FYNNEI. The CDR3 consists of 15 residues. The CDR3 bases are TGTGCCAGCAGTGAGGGAGGGCCCCTCAATCAGCCCCAGCATTTT. Amino acid sequence: CASSEGGPLNQPQHF.

The genes are TRBV11-2 and TRBJ1-1, with D perhaps TRBD1 (5 bases). With 0 bases removed from V and 5 bases from J, the gap between germline ends came to 10 bases. CDR1 and CDR2 from the germline V gene are SGHAT and FQNNGV. The CDR3 sequence is 14 residues long. For the CDR3, the DNA is TGTGCCAGCAGCTTAGATCCAGGGTGGACTGAAGCTTTCTTT. Translating gives CASSLDPGWTEAFF.

The chain links TRBV5-1 to TRBJ2-1; a weak D match, TRBD2 (7 bases). Germline V gives CDR1 SGHRS, CDR2 YFSETQ. Trimming shortened V by 0 bases and J by 10 bases, and 17 bases separated the two germline ends. The CDR3 extends over 15 amino acids. CDR3 in DNA: TGCGCCAGCAGCTTGGATGCGGGGGCCCGTGGGGAGCAGTTCTTC. It encodes CASSLDAGARGEQFF.

This chain joins TRBV18 and TRBJ1-4; 7 bases fit TRBD1. Germline CDR1 and CDR2: KGHSH and LQKENI. The CDR3 loop spans 13 amino acids. Trimming removed 3 bases from V and 7 bases from J; junction bases left unmatched: 2. The CDR3 DNA is TGTGCCAGCTCACCTTCAGGGGGTGAAAAACTGTTTTTT. Translation: CASSPSGGEKLFF.

This chain links TRBV24-1 with TRBJ1-2; the match to TRBD1 covers 10 bases. CDR1 and CDR2 from the germline V gene are KGHDR and SFDVKD. This CDR3 region has 14 residues. Trimming removed 4 bases from V and 6 bases from J; junction bases left unmatched: 4. In DNA, the CDR3 is TGTGCCACCAGTGAATCCGACAGGGGGCATGGCTACACCTTC. Its protein is CATSESDRGHGYTF.

The chain uses TRBV9 and TRBJ1-4; 10 bases align to TRBD1. The V and J ends lost 4 bases and 4 bases, in that order; junction bases with no gene match: 7. Germline-derived CDR1 and CDR2 are SGDLS and YYNGEE. The CDR3 contains 16 residues. CDR3: CASSNNRDRGNEKLFF. The CDR3 DNA reads TGTGCCAGCAGCAATAACCGGGACAGGGGTAATGAAAAACTGTTTTTT.

The chain couples TRBV5-5 to TRBJ2-1; TRBD2 might be the D (6 bases). Germline V CDR1 and CDR2: SGHKS, YYEKEE (reference sequence). CDR3 length equals 16 residues. The V end lost 3 bases, the J end lost 16 bases, and 29 bases lay between the germline ends. The CDR3 is CASSSSGAPAEGWRFF. Written as DNA, the CDR3 is TGTGCCAGCAGCTCATCTGGTGCCCCGGCGGAGGGTTGGCGATTCTTC.

This clone was detected only once. V is TRBV28 and J is TRBJ2-1, with 10 bases fitting TRBD1. Trimming took 6 bases from V and 10 from J; bases not matched to a gene: 3. CDR1 MDHEN and CDR2 SYDVKM come from the germline V gene. There are 12 residues in the CDR3. As DNA, the CDR3 is TGTGCCAGCAGCTCGGACAGGGGGGAGCAGTTCTTC. Translated, it gives CASSSDRGEQFF.

This clone is a singleton in its sample. The chain links TRBV5-4 to TRBJ2-1, with 9 nucleotides matching TRBD2. The germline V gene has CDR1 SGHNT and CDR2 YYREEE (reference sequence). V shed 6 bases and J 9 bases; nucleotides not matched to a gene: 16. The CDR3 spans 16 residues. Here the CDR3 DNA reads TGTGCCAGCAACATATTCCGGGGACTAGCTTCGGGTGAGCAGTTCTTC. Encoded protein: CASNIFRGLASGEQFF. The complete variable domain, with remaining parts taken from reference TRBV5-4 and TRBJ2-1, reads ETGVTQSPTHLIKTRGQQVTLRCSSQSGHNTVSWYQQALGQGPQFIFQYYREEENGRGNFPPRFSGLQFPNYSSELNVNALELDDSALYLCASNIFRGLASGEQFFGPGTRLTVL.

This chain joins TRBV11-2 and TRBJ2-5; 8 nucleotides agree with TRBD2. Germline V gene lookup returns CDR1 SGHAT and CDR2 FQNNGV. V shed 5 bases, J shed 2 bases, and the junction held 4 bases outside the gene matches. The CDR3 contains 14 residues. In DNA form, the CDR3 reads TGTGCCAGCAGCCTCGGGACTAGACAAGAGACCCAGTACTTC. Protein: CASSLGTRQETQYF. Variable domain in full (rest from reference TRBV11-2 and TRBJ2-5): EAGVAQSPRYKIIEKRQSVAFWCNPISGHATLYWYQQILGQGPKLLIQFQNNGVVDDSQLPKDRFSAERLKGVDSTLKIQPAKLEDSAVYLCASSLGTRQETQYFGPGTRLLVL.

The V and J genes are TRBV7-2 and TRBJ1-5; 9 nucleotides align to TRBD1. Germline loops: CDR1 SGHTA, CDR2 FQGNSA. The J segment lost 0 bases and the V segment lost 5 bases, leaving 8 bases of the junction unmatched. There are 17 residues in the CDR3. Here the CDR3 DNA reads TGTGCCAGCAGCAACTCCTGGACAGGGGATAGCAATCAGCCCCAGCATTTT. It specifies CASSNSWTGDSNQPQHF.

V is TRBV27 and J is TRBJ1-5; TRBD1 is a possible D gene (6 bases). This CDR3 is 16 amino acids long. The V gene lost 5 bases and the J gene lost 4 bases, with 18 bases spanning the gap. Per germline, CDR1 MNHEY and CDR2 SMNVEV (reference sequence). CDR3 sequence reads: CASSTHRESVNQPQHF. In DNA form, the CDR3 reads TGTGCCAGCAGTACCCACAGGGAGTCGGTAAATCAGCCCCAGCATTTT.

The chain couples TRBV5-1 to TRBJ2-3; TRBD1 matches 11 bases. The V and J ends lost 4 bases and 1 base, in that order; junction bases with no gene match: 8. Germline lookup yields CDR1 SGHRS and CDR2 YFSETQ. This CDR3 has 17 amino acids. CDR3 in amino acids: CASSLGQGARGTDTQYF. DNA of the CDR3: TGCGCCAGCAGCCTCGGACAGGGGGCGCGAGGCACAGATACGCAGTATTTT.